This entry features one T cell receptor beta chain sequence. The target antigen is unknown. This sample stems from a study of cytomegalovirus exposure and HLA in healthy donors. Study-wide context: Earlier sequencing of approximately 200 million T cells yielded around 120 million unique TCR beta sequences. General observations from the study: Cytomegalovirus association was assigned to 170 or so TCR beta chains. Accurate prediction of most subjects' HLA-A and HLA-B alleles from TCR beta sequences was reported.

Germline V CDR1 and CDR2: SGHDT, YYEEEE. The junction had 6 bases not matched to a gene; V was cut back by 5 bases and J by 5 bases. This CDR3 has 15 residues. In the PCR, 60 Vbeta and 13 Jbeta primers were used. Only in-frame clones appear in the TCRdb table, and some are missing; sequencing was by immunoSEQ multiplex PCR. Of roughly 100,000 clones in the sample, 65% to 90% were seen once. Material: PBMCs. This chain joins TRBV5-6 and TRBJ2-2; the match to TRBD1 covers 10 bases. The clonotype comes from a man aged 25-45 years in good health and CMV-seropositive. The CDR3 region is CASRYGQGGTGELFF. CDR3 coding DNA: TGTGCCAGCAGATACGGACAGGGGGGGACCGGGGAGCTGTTTTTT. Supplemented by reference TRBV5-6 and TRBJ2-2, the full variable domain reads DAGVTQSPTHLIKTRGQQVTLRCSPKSGHDTVSWYQQALGQGPQFIFQYYEEEERQRGNFPDRFSGHQFPNYSSELNVNALLLGDSALYLCASRYGQGGTGELFFGEGSRLTVL.